This T cell receptor (beta chain) was sequenced during a study of blood T cell repertoires in COVID-19 (dated by TCRdb to 2020 to 2022). Looking at the study overall: The collaborator samples originated in the United States, Italy and Spain and spanned the acute and convalescent phases of COVID-19. The prospective study material was composed of cDNA or gDNA derived from T cells, B-cell-depleted T cells, or PBMCs. Deeply sampled blood TCRbeta repertoires from subjects exposed to, actively infected with, or recovered from COVID-19 were included in the dataset. The repertoires were released in a freely available public database meant as a resource for research on the immune response to SARS-CoV-2. The samples were drawn from the first 160 participants of the ongoing ImmuneRACE study and from 950 to 1,500 subjects provided by 6 global collaborators. The sample metadata nearly always contained a de-identified subject ID, COVID-19 status, age in years and sex. Where available, HLA class I and class II types were taken from metadata supplied by the sample provider and were not determined by assay-based typing. Study-wide findings and limitations: How much clinical and demographic metadata was included differed by source and by participant, and the metadata was provided uncurated.

TCRbeta CDR3 regions were amplified from genomic DNA by means of the immunoSEQ Assay, a bias-controlled multiplex PCR. Per the source publication's procedure: Nucleated cell counts per sample were estimated from amplification of reference gene primers within the assay. To quantify the absolute abundance of each unique TCRbeta CDR3 rearrangement, sequence reads were collapsed and filtered. For each sample, productive Simpson clonality was calculated as the square root of Simpson's diversity index across productive rearrangements. The immuneACCESS repertoire file appears here via TCRdb, limited to in-frame rearrangements. These files lack a portion of the clones; in checked studies, under half of the deficit traces to unresolved V genes, and the cause of the others is not known. From that table come the V and J calls and clone size; the DNA was used to work out D and trimming. Present in this sample are 100,000 or so clones, about 86% of which were seen just once. Clones ranked in the top ten supply roughly 2.5% of the sample.

This clone was found once. Its cognate antigen has yet to be identified. Within one base of it there is no much larger clone, and no base qualities were kept. In the prospective study, participants were roughly 18 to 90 years old, resided in under 30 geographic areas of the United States, and were enrolled through a virtual design. In the prospective study, participants were assigned to cohorts based on the clinical history participants reported in a screening survey and a study questionnaire. For ImmuneRACE Cohort 3, a participant was defined as recovered based on two consecutive negative NP/OP PCR tests, clearance by a healthcare professional, or resolution of symptoms. In the prospective study, whole blood, serum and a nasopharyngeal or oropharyngeal swab were collected from each participant by mobile phlebotomists. Participants in the prospective study had the option to provide additional blood draws and questionnaires over a roughly two-month period. Before DNA extraction, prospective study blood samples were shipped either frozen or at room temperature.

The CDR3 covers 14 residues, taking in both the cysteine and the phenylalanine. The CDR3 DNA has 42 bases and is translated from base 1. Taken from the germline V gene, the CDR1 and CDR2 loops are SGHTA and FQGNSA. V loses 1 base, J loses 2 bases, and the germline ends lie 9 bases apart. The chain links TRBV7-2 with TRBJ2-7; too little of a D gene remains to name it. This TCR came from a woman between 50 and 59 years old who had recovered from COVID-19. The sample was PBMCs or T cells enriched from blood (not recorded which). The CDR3 region: CASSLGRWTYEQYF. The DNA is TGTGCCAGCAGCTTAGGGCGGTGGACCTACGAGCAGTACTTC.